Detailed here is one T cell receptor (beta chain). The germline V gene encodes CDR1 SGHTA and CDR2 FQGTGA. Trimming removed 6 bases at V and 0 bases at J, with 9 bases between. The CDR3 spans 15 residues. The PCR had 60 Vbeta and 13 Jbeta primers. The table came from immunoSEQ multiplex PCR; TCRdb's copy has only in-frame clones and leaves some out. The data contain some 150,000 clones, roughly 9.6% of them singletons. The data stem from a study of cytomegalovirus exposure and HLA in healthy donors. The receptor was derived from a woman in her thirties or forties in good health and CMV-seropositive. Source material: PBMCs. This chain uses TRBV7-3 with TRBJ2-6, with D possibly matching TRBD1 (5 bases). The CDR3 DNA reads as TGTGCCAGCAGGTCTGACAGCTCTGGGGCCAACGTCCTGACTTTC. Protein sequence: CASRSDSSGANVLTF.